This T cell receptor (beta chain) was found in a study of technical replicates of blood from a few donors. The count of this clone is one. Trimming cost V 1 base and J 4 bases; bases outside gene matches: 8. Per germline, CDR1 SGDLS and CDR2 YYNGEE. The CDR3 sequence is 17 residues long. The assay was immunoSEQ multiplex PCR, and TCRdb's table has in-frame clones only and misses some. The sample records under 85,000 clones, 85% to 95% being singletons. The chain is built from TRBV9 and TRBJ2-2; TRBD1 agrees at 9 bases. The TCR was taken from a human donor in good health. Sequencing was carried out using T cells isolated from PBMCs. The CDR3: CASSVPRTGAITGELFF. CDR3 in DNA: TGTGCCAGCAGCGTACCAAGGACAGGGGCTATCACCGGGGAGCTGTTTTTT.